The entry that follows covers one T cell receptor (beta chain) sequence. The antigen this receptor binds is unknown. Base qualities are not at hand, and no much larger clone is one base apart. Healthy HIV-negative adults with no recently reported acute infections or vaccinations were included as donors. Every donor was a Caucasian adult living in Nashville, Tennessee, USA. CD4+ T cells were enriched by magnetic negative selection; naive cells were then positively selected on CD45RA, and the negative fraction formed the memory subset. Blood was obtained by leukapheresis, after which PBMCs were separated by Ficoll-Histopaque density gradient centrifugation and cryopreserved in liquid nitrogen vapor phase. Analytical flow cytometry was used to check the purity and quantity of each magnetically sorted T cell population. Genomic DNA was isolated from every sorted fraction and measured by UV absorbance on a Nanodrop 2000c.

Unmatched junction bases come to 11, with V trimmed by 5 bases and J by 5 bases. CDR1 and CDR2 are drawn from the germline V gene: SQVTM, ANQGSEA. The CDR3 starts with the cysteine, ends with the phenylalanine, and has 14 residues. Only the CDR3 portion is preserved as DNA: 42 bases, with reading frame beginning at the first base. Using the deep immunoSEQ assay, multiplex PCR amplified TCR CDR3 regions from genomic DNA. Extracted genomic DNA from each cell subset was distributed evenly across all wells of several immunoSEQ 96-well plates, and each plate was treated as a replicate. Each replicate PCR for sorted subsets received approximately 220 ng genomic DNA, equal to about 30,000 T cell genomes. The purified libraries were quantified using a Qubit 3.0 fluorometer, sized with a Bioanalyzer 2100, and then quantified again using the KAPA Library Quantification kit. Each immunoSEQ 96-well plate was sequenced on its own single-read 150-cycle Illumina NextSeq 550 flow cell. On the authors' methods: Because the immunoSEQ output held only junctional sequences and lacked quality scores, the filtering could not match the filtering applied to full-length reads. Sequences were annotated with PyIR, a Python wrapper for IgBLAST v1.9, using IMGT germline references to assign V/J genes and CDR3. Any read was removed if the V/J assignment was weak (E-value above 1e-6), the CDR3 was missing, or the read contained stop codons, out-of-frame junctions, or ambiguous translated residues. A V3J clonotype was defined by an identical inferred V gene, J gene, and CDR3 amino acid sequence. Percentage overlap between repertoires was computed as shared unique clonotypes divided by the size of the smaller repertoire. RTK rarefaction, the Chao1 estimator, and Recon v2.1 estimates of unobserved clonotypes were used to assess repertoire richness. Generation probabilities were computed with OLGA for all TCRbeta clonotypes obtained by the gDNA method from several donors. TCRdb's version of the immuneACCESS table is confined to in-frame rearrangements and falls short of the full clone set. An unresolved V gene accounts for under half of the shortfall where checked; the remainder is of unknown origin. V, J and clone size are those of that table, while D and trimming were read from the DNA. The sample includes roughly 1,500,000 clones, with 98% observed a single time. The top ten clonotypes cover approximately 0.4% of the sample.

This entry belongs to a study of shared clonotypes between healthy human individuals (dated by TCRdb to about 2020). Looking at the study overall: Three men and a couple of women, aged 18 to 49 years, made up the cohort. Between about 0.94 and 8.9 billion PBMCs per donor were obtained by leukapheresis. For each donor, three plates each were used for CD4 naive and CD4 memory, two plates were used for CD8 naive, and one plate was used for CD8 memory. To increase sequencing depth and limit assay-specific biases, TCR repertoire library preparation and sequencing were carried out by different laboratories using diverse techniques. To estimate repertoire size and how much clonotype sharing occurs between individuals, the study deeply sequenced the blood TCR repertoires of five or six healthy adults.

Here is what the overall study found, with its caveats: Even with the large sequencing depth, rarefaction of the sorted-subset datasets indicated that sequencing was incomplete. Sharing across several donors was observed for 5% to 6.5% of naive CD4, over 3% of naive CD8, roughly 2.4% of memory CD4, and about 0.4% of memory CD8 clonotypes. Pairwise subsampling indicated that sequencing depth was expected to affect the degree of clonotype sharing among donors. Higher generation probabilities were observed for clonotypes shared by all four sorted-subset donors than for non-shared clonotypes. Estimated clonotype richness was generally larger for naive than for memory subsets. The small number of donors limited the genetic and exposure-history diversity represented. Sampling was restricted to blood, and TCR repertoires in tissues likely differ from the TCR repertoires found in blood.

This clonotype was obtained from a man aged 25-40 years in good health. Source material: naive CD4+ T cells sorted from blood. This specimen's cell subset or site label, interpreted: CD45RA+ positively selected. The chain joins TRBV29-1 to TRBJ1-2; 7 bases in the junction line up with TRBD1. The nucleotide sequence is TGCAGCGTTTTTGTATGGGACAGAACTTATGGCTACACCTTC. Its coded protein is CSVFVWDRTYGYTF.